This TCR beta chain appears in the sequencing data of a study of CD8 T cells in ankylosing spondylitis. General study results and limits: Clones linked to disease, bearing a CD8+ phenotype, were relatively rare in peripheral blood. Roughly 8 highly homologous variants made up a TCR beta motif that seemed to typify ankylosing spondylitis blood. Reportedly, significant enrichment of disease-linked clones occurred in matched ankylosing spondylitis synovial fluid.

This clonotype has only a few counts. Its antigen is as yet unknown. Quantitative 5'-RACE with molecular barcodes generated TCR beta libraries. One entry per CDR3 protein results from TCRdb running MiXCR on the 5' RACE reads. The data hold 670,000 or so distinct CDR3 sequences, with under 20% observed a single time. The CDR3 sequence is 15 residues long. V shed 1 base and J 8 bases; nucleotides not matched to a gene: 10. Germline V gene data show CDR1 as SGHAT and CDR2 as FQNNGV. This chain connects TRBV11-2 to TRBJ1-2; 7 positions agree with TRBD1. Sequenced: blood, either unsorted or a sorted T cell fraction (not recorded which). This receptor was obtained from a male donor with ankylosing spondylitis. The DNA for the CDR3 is TGTGCCAGCAGCTTAGTTGGGACAGCGGCCCAAGGCTACACCTTC. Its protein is CASSLVGTAAQGYTF.